Following are 17 T cell receptor beta chains from one sample sequenced in a study of cytomegalovirus exposure and HLA in healthy donors. Amplification used 60 Vbeta primers and 13 Jbeta primers. Libraries were prepared by immunoSEQ multiplex PCR; TCRdb keeps only in-frame clonotypes and omits some of them. The sample records roughly 200,000 clones, under 9.5% being singletons. Sample: PBMCs. The receptors were sampled from a woman aged 30 to 39 in good health and CMV-seropositive.

This chain connects TRBV15 to TRBJ2-7, with D perhaps matching TRBD1 (5 bases). V was pared by 3 bases and J by 3 bases, with 9 bases between. Germline V lookup: CDR1 LNHNV, CDR2 YYDKDF (reference sequence). The CDR3 has 13 amino acids. The CDR3 spells CATSRTDSYEQYF. DNA of the CDR3: TGTGCCACCAGCAGGACCGACAGCTACGAGCAGTACTTC.

V usage is TRBV7-2 and J usage is TRBJ2-2; D is ambiguous. Trimming removed 6 bases at V and 7 bases at J, with 12 bases between. Germline values: CDR1 SGHTA, CDR2 FQGNSA. The CDR3 contains 13 residues. The CDR3 sequence: CASRFTQDGELFF. The CDR3 DNA is TGTGCCAGCAGATTTACTCAAGACGGGGAGCTGTTTTTT.

The rearrangement links TRBV7-8 to TRBJ1-2; TRBD1 aligns across 9 bases. The germline CDR1 and CDR2 sequences are SGHVS and FQNEAQ. Losses at the gene ends were 3 bases for V and 4 bases for J; bases not matched to a gene: 3. The CDR3 totals 14 residues. In nucleotides, the CDR3 is TGTGCCAGCAGCTTTGAGGACAGGGGCTATGGCTACACCTTC. Translation: CASSFEDRGYGYTF.

The genes are TRBV6-6 and TRBJ2-1; TRBD2 is a possible D gene (6 bases). Germline V gives CDR1 MNHNY, CDR2 SVGAGI (reference sequence). CDR3 size: 13 residues. Trimming shortened V by 8 bases and J by 5 bases, and 13 bases separated the two germline ends. The CDR3 spells CASLISGDNEQFF. The DNA of the CDR3 is TGTGCCAGCCTGATTAGCGGAGACAATGAGCAGTTCTTC.

This clone showed up just a few times. The chain employs TRBV7-9 and TRBJ2-4, with D possibly being TRBD1 (5 bases). CDR1 is SEHNR and CDR2 is FQNEAQ in the germline V gene (reference sequence). The CDR3 runs to 15 residues. V gave up 5 bases and J gave up 1 base, with 12 bases separating them. In DNA form, the CDR3 reads TGTGCCAGCAGCCGGCTGACAGCGGCCAAAAACATTCAGTACTTC. Translated, it gives CASSRLTAAKNIQYF.

This clone was detected only a few times. V usage is TRBV5-4 and J usage is TRBJ2-7; D might be TRBD2 (5 bases). Germline-derived CDR1 and CDR2 are SGHNT and YYREEE (reference sequence). Trimming removed 0 bases at V and 6 bases at J, with 13 bases between. This CDR3 is 14 amino acids long. CDR3 in amino acids: CASSLDGGGGEQYF. DNA for the CDR3: TGTGCCAGCAGCTTGGACGGTGGTGGAGGCGAGCAGTACTTC. Together with reference TRBV5-4 and TRBJ2-7, the CDR3 gives the full variable domain: ETGVTQSPTHLIKTRGQQVTLRCSSQSGHNTVSWYQQALGQGPQFIFQYYREEENGRGNFPPRFSGLQFPNYSSELNVNALELDDSALYLCASSLDGGGGEQYFGPGTRLTVT.

V and J are TRBV10-3 and TRBJ1-1, with 8 bases lining up with TRBD1. J gave up 5 bases and V 3 bases, and 5 bases lay outside the gene matches. The CDR3 has 14 amino acids. The germline gives CDR1 ENHRY, CDR2 SYGVKD. For the CDR3, the DNA is TGTGCCATCAGTGACCAGGGGGCAAGGACTGAAGCTTTCTTT. It is translated as CAISDQGARTEAFF.

The V and J genes are TRBV15 and TRBJ2-7; D not certain. The CDR3 runs to 14 residues. Germline CDR1 and CDR2: LNHNV and YYDKDF (reference sequence). The V gene lost 4 bases and the J gene lost 2 bases, with 12 bases spanning the gap. The CDR3 reads CATSTQASAYEQYF. The CDR3 region has the DNA TGTGCCACCAGCACCCAGGCCTCTGCCTACGAGCAGTACTTC.

This clone was seen a handful of times. V usage is TRBV2 and J usage is TRBJ2-7; the match to TRBD1 covers 7 bases. Germline CDR1 is SNHLY and CDR2 is FYNNEI. V trimming: 7 bases; J trimming: 1 base; junction bases outside the gene matches: 7. This CDR3 has 14 amino acids. In nucleotides, the CDR3 is TGTGCCAGCACCACAGGGGACAGTTCCTACGAGCAGTACTTC. Translating gives CASTTGDSSYEQYF. The variable domain in full, completed from reference TRBV2 and TRBJ2-7, reads EPEVTQTPSHQVTQMGQEVILRCVPISNHLYFYWYRQILGQKVEFLVSFYNNEISEKSEIFDDQFSVERPDGSNFTLKIRSTKLEDSAMYFCASTTGDSSYEQYFGPGTRLTVT.

The V and J genes are TRBV9 and TRBJ2-3, with D possibly matching TRBD1 (6 bases). CDR3 length equals 14 residues. Germline CDR1 and CDR2: SGDLS and YYNGEE. The ends were cut back, 0 bases at V and 5 bases at J, with 10 bases in the middle. In DNA, the CDR3 is TGTGCCAGCAGCGTAGCCCTAGGGGGAGATACGCAGTATTTT. Translating it yields CASSVALGGDTQYF.

This clone was observed a handful of times. CDR3 coding DNA: TGTGCCAGTAGATCCAGAGGGACAGGGGGTGAAGCTTTCTTT. Its protein product is CASRSRGTGGEAFF. The rearrangement joins TRBV19 to TRBJ1-1, with 11 bases identical to TRBD1. The CDR3 extends over 14 amino acids. Germline V gives CDR1 LNHDA, CDR2 SQIVND (reference sequence). Trimming removed 6 bases from V and 7 bases from J; junction bases left unmatched: 7.

V gene TRBV7-9 combines with J gene TRBJ2-7, with 8 bases identical to TRBD1. J was trimmed by 4 bases and V by 5 bases; bases with no gene match: 4. This CDR3 is built from 13 residues. The germline V gene has CDR1 SEHNR and CDR2 FQNEAQ (reference sequence). The CDR3 DNA follows: TGTGCCAGCAGCATCCGACAGGGGTACGAGCAGTACTTC. It encodes CASSIRQGYEQYF. Filled out from reference TRBV7-9 and TRBJ2-7, the complete variable domain reads DTGVSQNPRHKITKRGQNVTFRCDPISEHNRLYWYRQTLGQGPEFLTYFQNEAQLEKSRLLSDRFSAERPKGSFSTLEIQRTEQGDSAMYLCASSIRQGYEQYFGPGTRLTVT.

This clone was seen a few times. This rearrangement joins TRBV19 to TRBJ2-3; possibly TRBD2 for D (5 bases). This CDR3 has 13 amino acids. V was trimmed by 3 bases and J by 2 bases, leaving 6 bases between them. CDR1 is LNHDA and CDR2 is SQIVND in the germline V gene (reference sequence). The CDR3 spells CASSIGNTDTQYF. The CDR3 nucleotides read TGTGCCAGTAGTATCGGGAACACAGATACGCAGTATTTT.

This clone was counted a few times. The J gene is TRBJ2-7, the V gene TRBV7-9; 8 nucleotides match TRBD2. The CDR3 contains 13 residues. CDR1 and CDR2 (germline): SEHNR, FQNEAQ (reference sequence). V dropped 8 bases and J dropped 4; count of bases not matched to a gene: 7. CDR3: CASARGGSYEQYF. The CDR3 nucleotides are TGTGCCAGCGCACGGGGGGGCTCTTACGAGCAGTACTTC.

This clone has just a few counts. The chain employs TRBV6-1 and TRBJ2-1; maybe TRBD2 (6 bases). Germline loops: CDR1 MNHNS, CDR2 SASEGT. There are 18 residues in the CDR3. V lost 1 base, J lost 6 bases, and 22 bases lay in between. The CDR3 sequence is CASSEVGGLLRRGNEQFF. CDR3 DNA sequence: TGTGCCAGCAGTGAAGTCGGGGGACTCCTGAGGAGAGGCAATGAGCAGTTCTTC.

This clone was seen only a few times. The genes are TRBV5-1 and TRBJ2-7; 11 bases agree with TRBD2. This CDR3 has 16 residues. Germline-derived CDR1 and CDR2 are SGHRS and YFSETQ. J gave up 2 bases and V 0 bases, and 4 bases lay outside the gene matches. For the CDR3, the DNA is TGCGCCAGCAGCTTGGCAGCTAGCGGGGGGACCTACGAGCAGTACTTC. Translation gives CASSLAASGGTYEQYF. Complete variable domain (other parts from reference TRBV5-1 and TRBJ2-7): KAGVTQTPRYLIKTRGQQVTLSCSPISGHRSVSWYQQTPGQGLQFLFEYFSETQRNKGNFPGRFSGRQFSNSRSEMNVSTLELGDSALYLCASSLAASGGTYEQYFGPGTRLTVT.

This clone has just a few counts. The J gene is TRBJ2-1, the V gene TRBV6-1; D possibly corresponds to TRBD2 (5 bases). V lost 6 bases to trimming and J lost 6 bases, with 6 bases between them. Germline loops: CDR1 MNHNS, CDR2 SASEGT. This CDR3 is built from 11 residues. Written as DNA, the CDR3 is TGTGCCAGCAGCGGGGTCAATGAGCAGTTCTTC. Protein sequence: CASSGVNEQFF.